This T cell receptor (beta chain) is from a study of T cell responses to AZD1222 COVID-19 vaccine. The assay was immunoSEQ multiplex PCR, and TCRdb's table has in-frame clones only and misses some. Of some 280,000 clones listed, around 93% are singletons. V was pared by 0 bases and J by 2 bases, with 11 bases between. CDR1 is SGHRS and CDR2 is YFSETQ in the germline V gene. The CDR3 sequence is 15 residues long. V usage is TRBV5-1 and J usage is TRBJ1-2; D not resolved. This receptor was obtained from an adult who received the AZD1222 COVID-19 vaccine. Source: peripheral blood, taken 28 days after the second AZD1222 dose. In nucleotides, the CDR3 is TGCGCCAGCAGCTTGGGGCCAGGAGAAAACTATGGCTACACCTTC. Its protein is CASSLGPGENYGYTF.